This T cell receptor (beta chain) was captured by sequencing in a study of T cell responses to AZD1222 COVID-19 vaccine. Study information: Second-dose recipients at about 4 or about 12 weeks were treated as one pooled group. Study-level points and caveats: At study baseline, merely six AZD1222 recipients were seropositive. In a largely white British group with more females than males, clonal diversity was possibly underestimated.

A remark on this clone: Its antigen remains unidentified.

The V gene lost 10 bases and the J gene lost 6 bases, with 22 bases spanning the gap. Germline V CDR1 and CDR2: MRHNA, SNTAGT. The CDR3 length is 15 residues. Repertoires were generated with immunoSEQ multiplex PCR, while TCRdb's copy carries only in-frame clones and drops some. The sample lists fewer than 150,000 clones; 93% were seen once. The chain combines TRBV6-4 with TRBJ1-5; a possible D gene is TRBD1 (6 bases). This receptor was identified in an adult in good health. The sequences come from peripheral blood, collected on day 0 of AZD1222 vaccination. The CDR3 DNA sequence: TGTGCCAACAACACGACTTTCAGGGGCGGTCAGCCCCAGCATTTT. Amino acids: CANNTTFRGGQPQHF.